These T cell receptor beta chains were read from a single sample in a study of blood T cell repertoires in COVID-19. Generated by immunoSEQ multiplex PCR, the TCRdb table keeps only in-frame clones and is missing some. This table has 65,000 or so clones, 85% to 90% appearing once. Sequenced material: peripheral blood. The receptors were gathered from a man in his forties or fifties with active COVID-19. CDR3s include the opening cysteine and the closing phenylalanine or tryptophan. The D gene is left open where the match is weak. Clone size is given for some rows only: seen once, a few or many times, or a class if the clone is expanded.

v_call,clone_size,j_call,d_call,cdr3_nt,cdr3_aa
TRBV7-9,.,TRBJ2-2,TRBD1,TGTGCCAGCAGCCCAAACAGGGGGTCCCGGACCGGGGAGCTGTTTTTT,CASSPNRGSRTGELFF
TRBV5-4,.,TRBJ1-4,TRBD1,TGTGCCAGCAGTTCCGGACAGGTTGGAACTAATGAAAAACTGTTTTTT,CASSSGQVGTNEKLFF
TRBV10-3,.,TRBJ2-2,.,TGTGCCATCAGTGAGTCTACAGGACAGTTCACCGGGGAGCTGTTTTTT,CAISESTGQFTGELFF
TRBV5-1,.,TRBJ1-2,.,TGCGCCAGCAGCTTGGAACAGGGAGACTATGGCTACACCTTC,CASSLEQGDYGYTF
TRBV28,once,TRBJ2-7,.,TGTGCCAGCAGCTATGACAGCGAGCAGTACTTC,CASSYDSEQYF
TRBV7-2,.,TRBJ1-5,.,TGTGCCAGCAGCACGGTGGTTGATCAGCCCCAGCATTTT,CASSTVVDQPQHF
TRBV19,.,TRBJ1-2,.,TGTGCCAGTAGTGCGTCGGGGGTTGGCGGCTACACCTTC,CASSASGVGGYTF
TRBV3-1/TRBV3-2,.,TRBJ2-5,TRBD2,TGTGCCAGCAGCCGCTCGTCGGGACTAGCGGAAGAGACCCAGTACTTC,CASSRSSGLAEETQYF
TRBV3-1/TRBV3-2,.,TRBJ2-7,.,TGTGCCAGGAAAACTAGGATTTATCACGAGCAGTACTTC,CARKTRIYHEQYF
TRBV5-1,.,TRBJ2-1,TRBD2,TGCGCCAGCTTACCGCCGGGACTAGCGCCCAATGAGCAGTTCTTC,CASLPPGLAPNEQFF
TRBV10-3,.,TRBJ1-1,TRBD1,TGTGCCATCAGCGCAGACAGGGGCGCTGAAGCTTTCTTT,CAISADRGAEAFF
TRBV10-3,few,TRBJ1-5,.,TGTGCCATCAGCGAGGGGGGGTTACATCAGCCCCAGCATTTT,CAISEGGLHQPQHF
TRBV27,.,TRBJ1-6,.,TGTGCCAGCAGTTTAAATGCAGGCATCGGTTCACCCCTCCACTTT,CASSLNAGIGSPLHF
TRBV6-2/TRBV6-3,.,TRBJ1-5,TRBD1,TGTGCCAGCAGCCAGGGACAGGGGGTAGGTCAGCCCCAGCATTTT,CASSQGQGVGQPQHF
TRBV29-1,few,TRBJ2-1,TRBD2,TGCAGCGTTGATGCACCCCGGGGGGGCAATGAGCAGTTCTTC,CSVDAPRGGNEQFF
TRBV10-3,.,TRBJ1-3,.,TGTGCCATCAGTCCAGGGCTCCCCTCTGGAAACACCATATATTTT,CAISPGLPSGNTIYF
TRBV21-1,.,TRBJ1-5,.,TGTGCCAGCAGCAAAGGCTGGAACAGGGGGCATTTT,CASSKGWNRGHF
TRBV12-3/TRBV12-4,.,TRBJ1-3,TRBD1,TGTGCCAGCACCTCCGACAGGGCCGGCACCATATATTTT,CASTSDRAGTIYF
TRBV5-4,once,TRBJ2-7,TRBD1,TGTGCCAGCCTCCTCCAACCCGGACAGGGCACACGCGAGCAGTACTTC,CASLLQPGQGTREQYF
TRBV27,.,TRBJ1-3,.,TGTGCCAGCAGTCGCGGGAGTAGGGGGTCGTCTGGAAACACCATATATTTT,CASSRGSRGSSGNTIYF
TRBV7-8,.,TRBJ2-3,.,TGTGCCAGCAGCGCCCGACTGTACACAGATACGCAGTATTTT,CASSARLYTDTQYF
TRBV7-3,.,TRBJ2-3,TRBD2,TGTGCCAGCAGCTTAACGGCGGGAGGGGAGTATACGCAGTATTTT,CASSLTAGGEYTQYF